This T cell receptor (beta chain) was recorded in a study of cytomegalovirus exposure and HLA in healthy donors. A word on this clone: The antigen is undetermined.

Amplification used 60 Vbeta primers and 13 Jbeta primers. Sequencing used immunoSEQ multiplex PCR; TCRdb keeps in-frame clones, though not all of them. The sample consists of about 160,000 clones, roughly 88% of them appearing once. General observations from the study: In vitro data verified a few CMV-associated chains as specific for CMV antigens.

The CDR3 runs 15 residues. V shed 4 bases and J 5 bases; nucleotides not matched to a gene: 8. Per germline, CDR1 SGHKS and CDR2 YYEKEE (reference sequence). This TCR was sampled from a woman aged 18-29 years in good health and CMV-seronegative. Sequencing input: PBMCs. The J gene is TRBJ2-1, the V gene TRBV5-5; 8 positions match TRBD2. For the CDR3, the DNA is TGTGCCAGCAGCCAAAGCGGGGGCCTAAACAATGAGCAGTTCTTC. Its protein product is CASSQSGGLNNEQFF.